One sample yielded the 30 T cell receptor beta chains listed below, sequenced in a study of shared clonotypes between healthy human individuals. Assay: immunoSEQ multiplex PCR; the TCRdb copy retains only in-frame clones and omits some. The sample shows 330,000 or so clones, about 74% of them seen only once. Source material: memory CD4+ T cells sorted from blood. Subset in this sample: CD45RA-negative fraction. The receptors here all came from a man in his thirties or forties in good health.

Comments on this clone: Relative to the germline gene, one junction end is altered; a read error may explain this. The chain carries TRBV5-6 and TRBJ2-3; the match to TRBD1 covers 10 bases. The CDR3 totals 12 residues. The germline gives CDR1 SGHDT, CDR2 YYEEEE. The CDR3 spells CASTLGTGAQYF. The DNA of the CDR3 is TGTGCCAGCACCTTGGGGACAGGGGCGCAGTATTTT.

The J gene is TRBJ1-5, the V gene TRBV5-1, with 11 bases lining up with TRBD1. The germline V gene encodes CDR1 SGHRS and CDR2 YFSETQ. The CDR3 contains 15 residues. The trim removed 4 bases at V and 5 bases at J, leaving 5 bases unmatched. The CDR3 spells CASSPGQGEYQPQHF. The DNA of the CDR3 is TGCGCCAGCAGCCCGGGACAGGGGGAATATCAGCCCCAGCATTTT.

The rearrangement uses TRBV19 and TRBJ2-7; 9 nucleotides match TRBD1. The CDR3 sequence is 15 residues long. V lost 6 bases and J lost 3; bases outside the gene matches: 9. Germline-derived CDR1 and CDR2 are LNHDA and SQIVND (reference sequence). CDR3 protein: CASRPPGTGLYEQYF. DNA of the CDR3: TGTGCCAGTAGGCCGCCCGGGACAGGGCTCTACGAGCAGTACTTC.

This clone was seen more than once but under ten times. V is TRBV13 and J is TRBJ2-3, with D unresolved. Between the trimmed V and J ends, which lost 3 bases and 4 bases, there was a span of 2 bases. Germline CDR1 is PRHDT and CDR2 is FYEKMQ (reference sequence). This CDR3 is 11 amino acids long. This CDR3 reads CASSFADTQYF. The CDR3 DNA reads TGTGCCAGCAGCTTTGCAGATACGCAGTATTTT. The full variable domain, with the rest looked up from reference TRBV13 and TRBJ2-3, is AAGVIQSPRHLIKEKRETATLKCYPIPRHDTVYWYQQGPGQDPQFLISFYEKMQSDKGSIPDRFSAQQFSDYHSELNMSSLELGDSALYFCASSFADTQYFGPGTRLTVL.

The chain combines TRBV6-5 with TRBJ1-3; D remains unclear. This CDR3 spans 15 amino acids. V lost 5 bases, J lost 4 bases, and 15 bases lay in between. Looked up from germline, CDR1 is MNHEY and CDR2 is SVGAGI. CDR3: CASSITRSMGNTIYF. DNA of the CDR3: TGTGCCAGCAGTATAACAAGATCCATGGGAAACACCATATATTTT.

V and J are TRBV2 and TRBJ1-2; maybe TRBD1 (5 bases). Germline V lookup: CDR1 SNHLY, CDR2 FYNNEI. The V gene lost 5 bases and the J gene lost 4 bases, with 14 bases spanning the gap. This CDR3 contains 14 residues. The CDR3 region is CASSLAQGSYGYTF. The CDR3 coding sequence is TGTGCCAGCAGTTTAGCTCAGGGCAGCTATGGCTACACCTTC.

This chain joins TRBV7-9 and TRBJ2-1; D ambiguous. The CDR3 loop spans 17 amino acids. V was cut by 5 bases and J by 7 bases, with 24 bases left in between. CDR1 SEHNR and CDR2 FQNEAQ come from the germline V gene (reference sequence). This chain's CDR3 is CASSPSISRSVRNEQFF. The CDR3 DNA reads TGTGCCAGCAGCCCCTCCATCTCTAGATCGGTACGGAATGAGCAGTTCTTC.

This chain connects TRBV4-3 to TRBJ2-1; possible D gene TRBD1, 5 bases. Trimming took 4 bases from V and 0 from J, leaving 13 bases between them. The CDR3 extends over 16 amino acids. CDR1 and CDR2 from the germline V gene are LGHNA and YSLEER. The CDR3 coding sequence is TGCGCCAGCAGCCTGAAAAGCCAGGGCTCCTACAATGAGCAGTTCTTC. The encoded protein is CASSLKSQGSYNEQFF.

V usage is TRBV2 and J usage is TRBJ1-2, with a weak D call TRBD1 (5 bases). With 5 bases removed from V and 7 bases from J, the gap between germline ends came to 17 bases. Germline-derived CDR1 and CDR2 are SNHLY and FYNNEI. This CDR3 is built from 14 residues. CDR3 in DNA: TGTGCCAGCAGTACCAACCCCCAGGGACCTGGCTACACCTTC. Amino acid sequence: CASSTNPQGPGYTF.

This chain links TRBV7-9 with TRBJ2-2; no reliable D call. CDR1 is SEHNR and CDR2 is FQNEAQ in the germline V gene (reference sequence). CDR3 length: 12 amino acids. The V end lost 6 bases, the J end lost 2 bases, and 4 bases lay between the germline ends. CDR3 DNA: TGTGCCAGCAGTCACAACACCGGGGAGCTGTTTTTT. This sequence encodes CASSHNTGELFF. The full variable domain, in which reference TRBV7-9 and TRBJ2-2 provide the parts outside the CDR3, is DTGVSQNPRHKITKRGQNVTFRCDPISEHNRLYWYRQTLGQGPEFLTYFQNEAQLEKSRLLSDRFSAERPKGSFSTLEIQRTEQGDSAMYLCASSHNTGELFFGEGSRLTVL.

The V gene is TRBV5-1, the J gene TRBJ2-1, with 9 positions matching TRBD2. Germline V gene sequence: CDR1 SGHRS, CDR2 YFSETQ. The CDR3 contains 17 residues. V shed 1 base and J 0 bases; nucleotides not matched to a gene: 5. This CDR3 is CASSLLTSGSSYNEQFF. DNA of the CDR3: TGCGCCAGCAGCTTGTTGACTAGCGGTAGCTCCTACAATGAGCAGTTCTTC.

CDR3 residues: CASSSGRYNSPLHF. For the CDR3, the DNA is TGTGCCAGCAGCTCTGGACGGTATAATTCACCCCTCCACTTT. The chain combines TRBV11-2 with TRBJ1-6; D unclear. Trimming cost V 4 bases and J 4 bases, with 8 bases left between them. The CDR3 consists of 14 residues. Germline V gene sequence: CDR1 SGHAT, CDR2 FQNNGV.

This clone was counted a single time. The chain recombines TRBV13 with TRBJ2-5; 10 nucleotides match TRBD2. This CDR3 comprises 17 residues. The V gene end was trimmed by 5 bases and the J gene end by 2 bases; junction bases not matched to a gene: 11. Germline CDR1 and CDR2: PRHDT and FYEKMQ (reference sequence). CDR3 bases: TGTGCCAGCAGCGAACCAGCGGGAGGGGGGCGACAAGAGACCCAGTACTTC. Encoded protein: CASSEPAGGGRQETQYF.

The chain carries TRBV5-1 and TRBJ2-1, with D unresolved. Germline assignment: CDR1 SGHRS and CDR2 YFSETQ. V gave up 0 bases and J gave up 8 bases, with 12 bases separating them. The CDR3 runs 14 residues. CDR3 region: CASSLGLVMDEQFF. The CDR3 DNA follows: TGCGCCAGCAGCTTGGGTCTAGTCATGGATGAGCAGTTCTTC.

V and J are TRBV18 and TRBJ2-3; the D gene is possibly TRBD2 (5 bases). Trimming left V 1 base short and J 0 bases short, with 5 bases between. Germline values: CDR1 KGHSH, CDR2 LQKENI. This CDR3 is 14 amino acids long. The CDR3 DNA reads TGTGCCAGCTCACCACAGCGGAGCACAGATACGCAGTATTTT. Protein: CASSPQRSTDTQYF.

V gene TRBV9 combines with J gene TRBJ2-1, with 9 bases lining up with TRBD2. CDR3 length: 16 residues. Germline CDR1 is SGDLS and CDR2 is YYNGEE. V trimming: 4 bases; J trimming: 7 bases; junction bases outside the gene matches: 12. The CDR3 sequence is CASSPHSGRGANEQFF. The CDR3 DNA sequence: TGTGCCAGCAGCCCCCATAGCGGGAGAGGCGCGAATGAGCAGTTCTTC.

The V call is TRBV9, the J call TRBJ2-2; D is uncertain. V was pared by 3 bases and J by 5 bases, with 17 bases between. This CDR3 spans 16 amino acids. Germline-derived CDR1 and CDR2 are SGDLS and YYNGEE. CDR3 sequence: CASSGPPYFGTGELFF. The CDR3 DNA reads TGTGCCAGCAGCGGCCCTCCCTACTTCGGGACCGGGGAGCTGTTTTTT.

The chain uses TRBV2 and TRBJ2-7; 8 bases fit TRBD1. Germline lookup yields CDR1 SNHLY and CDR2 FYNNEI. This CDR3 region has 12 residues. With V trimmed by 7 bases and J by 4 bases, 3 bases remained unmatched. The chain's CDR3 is CASNGQGYEQYF. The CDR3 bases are TGTGCCAGCAATGGACAGGGATACGAGCAGTACTTC.

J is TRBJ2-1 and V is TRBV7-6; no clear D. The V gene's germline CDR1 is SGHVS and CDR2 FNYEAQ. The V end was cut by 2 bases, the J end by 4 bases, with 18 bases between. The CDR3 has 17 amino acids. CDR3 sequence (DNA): TGTGCCAGCAGCTTATGGGATCGGCGAAAGGCTTACAATGAGCAGTTCTTC. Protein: CASSLWDRRKAYNEQFF.

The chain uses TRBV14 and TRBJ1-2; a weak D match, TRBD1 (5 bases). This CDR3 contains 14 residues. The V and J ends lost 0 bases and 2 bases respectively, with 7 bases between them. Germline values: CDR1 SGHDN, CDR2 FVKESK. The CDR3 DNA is TGTGCCAGCAGCCAAGATACAGGAAACTATGGCTACACCTTC. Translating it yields CASSQDTGNYGYTF.

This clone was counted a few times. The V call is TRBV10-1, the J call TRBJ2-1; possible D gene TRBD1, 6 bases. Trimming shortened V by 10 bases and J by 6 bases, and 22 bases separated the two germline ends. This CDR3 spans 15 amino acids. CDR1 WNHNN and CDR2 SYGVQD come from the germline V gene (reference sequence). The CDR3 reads CAITTKEDRPNEQFF. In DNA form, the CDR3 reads TGCGCCATAACGACAAAAGAGGACAGACCCAATGAGCAGTTCTTC.

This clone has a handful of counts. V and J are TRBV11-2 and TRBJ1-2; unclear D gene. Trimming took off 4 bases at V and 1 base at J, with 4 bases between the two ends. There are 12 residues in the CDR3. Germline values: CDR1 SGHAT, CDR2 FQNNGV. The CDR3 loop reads CASSSYNYGYTF. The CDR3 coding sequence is TGTGCCAGCAGCTCGTATAACTATGGCTACACCTTC.

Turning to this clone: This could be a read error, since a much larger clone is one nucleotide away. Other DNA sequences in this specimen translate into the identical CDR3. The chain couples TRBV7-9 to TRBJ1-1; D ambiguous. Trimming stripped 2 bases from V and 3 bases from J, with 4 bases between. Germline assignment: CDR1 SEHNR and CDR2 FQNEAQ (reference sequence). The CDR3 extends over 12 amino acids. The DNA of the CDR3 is TGTGCCAGCAGCTTAAGGGACACTGAAGCTTTCTTT. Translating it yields CASSLRDTEAFF.

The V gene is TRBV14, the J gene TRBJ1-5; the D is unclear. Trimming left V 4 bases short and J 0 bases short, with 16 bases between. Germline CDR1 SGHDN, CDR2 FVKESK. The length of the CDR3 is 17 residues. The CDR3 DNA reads TGTGCCAGCAGCCGCCTTCGGTCCATTTATAGCAATCAGCCCCAGCATTTT. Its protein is CASSRLRSIYSNQPQHF.

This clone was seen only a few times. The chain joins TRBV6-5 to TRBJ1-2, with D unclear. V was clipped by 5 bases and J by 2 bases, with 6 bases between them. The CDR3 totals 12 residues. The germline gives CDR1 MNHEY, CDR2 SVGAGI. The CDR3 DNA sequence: TGTGCCAGCAGTGGATCAAACTATGGCTACACCTTC. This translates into CASSGSNYGYTF.

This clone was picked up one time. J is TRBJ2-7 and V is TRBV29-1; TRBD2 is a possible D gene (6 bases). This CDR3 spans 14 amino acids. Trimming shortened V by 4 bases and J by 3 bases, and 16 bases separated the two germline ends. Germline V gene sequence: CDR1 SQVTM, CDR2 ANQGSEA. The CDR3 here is CSVASGTDGYEQYF. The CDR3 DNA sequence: TGCAGCGTTGCCTCCGGGACTGACGGCTACGAGCAGTACTTC.

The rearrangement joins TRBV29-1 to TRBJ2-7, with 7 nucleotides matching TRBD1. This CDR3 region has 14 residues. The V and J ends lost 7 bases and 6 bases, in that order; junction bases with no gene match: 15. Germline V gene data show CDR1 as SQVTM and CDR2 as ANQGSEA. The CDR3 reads CSGIRAGTASEQYF. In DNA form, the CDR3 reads TGCAGCGGCATTAGGGCCGGGACAGCGAGCGAGCAGTACTTC.

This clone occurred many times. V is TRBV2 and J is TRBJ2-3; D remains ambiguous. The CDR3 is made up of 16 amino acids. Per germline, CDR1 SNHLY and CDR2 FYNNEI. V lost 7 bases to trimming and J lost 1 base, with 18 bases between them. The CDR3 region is CASTWSVGGGTDTQYF. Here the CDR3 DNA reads TGTGCCAGCACGTGGAGTGTGGGCGGAGGCACAGATACGCAGTATTTT. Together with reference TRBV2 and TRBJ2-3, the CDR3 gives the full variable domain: EPEVTQTPSHQVTQMGQEVILRCVPISNHLYFYWYRQILGQKVEFLVSFYNNEISEKSEIFDDQFSVERPDGSNFTLKIRSTKLEDSAMYFCASTWSVGGGTDTQYFGPGTRLTVL.

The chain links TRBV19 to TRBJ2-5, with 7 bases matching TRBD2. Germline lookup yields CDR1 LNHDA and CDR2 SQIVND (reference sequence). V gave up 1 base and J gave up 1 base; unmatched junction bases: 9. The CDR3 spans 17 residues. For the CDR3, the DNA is TGTGCCAGTAGTATAGGCCCCCAGTGGGGGGGCCAAGAGACCCAGTACTTC. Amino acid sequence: CASSIGPQWGGQETQYF.

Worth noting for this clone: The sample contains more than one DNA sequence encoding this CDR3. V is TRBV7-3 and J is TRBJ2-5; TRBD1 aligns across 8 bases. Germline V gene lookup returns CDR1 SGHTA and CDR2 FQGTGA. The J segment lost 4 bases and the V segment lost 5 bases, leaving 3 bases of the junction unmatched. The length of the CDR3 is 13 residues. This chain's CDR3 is CASSRGQGETQYF. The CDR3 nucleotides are TGTGCCAGCAGCCGAGGACAGGGAGAGACCCAGTACTTC.